What follows is one T cell receptor beta chain and its context. Using immunoSEQ multiplex PCR, the repertoire was profiled, and TCRdb retains in-frame clones only, with some absent. The top ten hold approximately 30% of the sample, which has about 140,000 clones, approximately 75% seen once. The sample originates from a study of cytotoxic CD8 clonotypes in ibrutinib-treated CLL. The overall study: Of the patients, eleven to twelve were relapsed/refractory, about 15 treatment-naive and around 17 IGHV unmutated. Response was recorded as partial in around 25 patients and complete in 2; at median 68 months, approximately 15 remained remitted and some twelve had progressed.

CDR3 length equals 15 residues. Trimming cost V 4 bases and J 3 bases; bases outside gene matches: 2. The germline gives CDR1 ENHRY, CDR2 SYGVKD. The sequencing here drew on PBMCs, taken after 12 months of ibrutinib treatment. V is TRBV10-3 and J is TRBJ2-5, with 13 bases identical to TRBD2. The source of this sequence is a human donor with chronic lymphocytic leukemia. The CDR3 DNA reads TGTGCCATCAGTGGCGGGACTAGCGGGGAAGAGACCCAGTACTTC. Residues: CAISGGTSGEETQYF.